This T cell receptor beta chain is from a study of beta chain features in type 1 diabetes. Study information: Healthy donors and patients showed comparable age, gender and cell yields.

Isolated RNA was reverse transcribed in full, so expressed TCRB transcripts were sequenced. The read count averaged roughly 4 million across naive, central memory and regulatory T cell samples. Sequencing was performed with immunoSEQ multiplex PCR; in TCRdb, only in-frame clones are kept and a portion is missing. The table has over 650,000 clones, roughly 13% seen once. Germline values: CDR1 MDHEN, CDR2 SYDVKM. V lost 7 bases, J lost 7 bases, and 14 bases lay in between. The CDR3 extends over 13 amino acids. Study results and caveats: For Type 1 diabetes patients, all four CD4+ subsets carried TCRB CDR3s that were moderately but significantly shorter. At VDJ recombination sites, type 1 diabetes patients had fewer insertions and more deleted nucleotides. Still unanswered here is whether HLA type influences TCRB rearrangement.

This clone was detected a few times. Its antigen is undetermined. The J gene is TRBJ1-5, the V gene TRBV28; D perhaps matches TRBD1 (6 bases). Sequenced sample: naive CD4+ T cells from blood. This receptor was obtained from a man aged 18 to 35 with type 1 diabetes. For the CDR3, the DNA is TGTGCCAGCACCGATACAGGGCCCCAGCCCCAGCATTTT. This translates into CASTDTGPQPQHF.